This record concerns one T cell receptor (beta chain) sequence. This receptor's antigen is unknown. No qualities accompany the bases; no much larger clone lies one base away. Receptor amplification or capture employed PCR. The sequencing machine was an Illumina HiSeq 2500. To reduce PCR and sequencing biases, unique molecular identifiers were built into the TCR beta cDNA libraries. About 500,000 cDNA molecules were obtained for every 1 to 10 million input T cells, so each molecule roughly corresponded to one T cell. The same protocol used for the earlier healthy control dataset was applied to prepare and sequence the patient libraries. Samples belonging to the same batch were prepared together, multiplexed and sequenced on a shared HiSeq lane. The original pipeline was this. Raw barcoded reads were processed with MIGEC, and single-read molecular identifier groups were discarded before consensus assembly and CDR3 extraction. Clonotype tables were post-analysed with VDJtools, and diversity was normalized by down-sampling all datasets to the smallest sample size. In repertoire overlap clustering, CDR3 amino acid sequences, but not nucleotide sequences, were matched to correct batch-related cross-sample contamination. The public sequencing data were trimmed at Q25 with fastp and processed into clonotypes with MiXCR by TCRdb, which kept only in-frame beta chains. Here each entry gathers all rows of one CDR3 protein and keeps the most common genes and DNA. The V and J calls and clone size come from TCRdb's table, not from the authors' own analysis. The sample has about 540,000 distinct CDR3 sequences on record, around 34% of them singletons. Of the sample, 6% falls within the top ten clones.

The data stem from a study of post-analysis software for immune sequencing data (dated by TCRdb to about 2015). Regarding the study in general: The recorded disease courses included relapsing-remitting, secondary progressive and progressive-relapsing multiple sclerosis, and some patients had no subtype annotation. The patient repertoires were compared against some twelve previously published healthy control repertoires obtained from donors aged roughly 6 to 25 years. A subset of samples was prepared in parallel using single-end sample barcoding, then pooled and co-amplified after Illumina adapter ligation. The research as a whole found: The multiple sclerosis patient group was slightly younger than the control group. When samples were clustered directly using the F measure, samples prepared in the same batch co-clustered strongly, which prompted a batch-effect correction. Patients showed significantly higher frequencies than controls for a handful of TRBV segments, among them TRBV5-6, TRBV5-1 and TRBV20-1. Significantly lower normalized Chao1 diversity was found in multiple sclerosis patients than in controls, suggesting substantial peripheral T-cell clonal expansion.

TCR beta repertoires were profiled from peripheral blood of roughly 13 young patients with multiple sclerosis to demonstrate the VDJtools post-analysis software. The patients with multiple sclerosis were children and adolescents between about 6 and 17 years of age. The germline V and J ends show losses of 3 bases and 0 bases respectively, and no gene match explains 8 bases of the junction. The CDR3 runs 19 residues from the cysteine to the phenylalanine. Solely the CDR3 DNA is kept, with 57 bases framed from the first base. The clonotype comes from a girl aged 2 to 17 with multiple sclerosis. The sample was blood. In this chain, TRBV12-3 or TRBV12-4 is recombined with TRBJ2-3, with 14 bases matching TRBD2. The DNA is as follows: TGTGCCAGCAGTTTGACCGGTGGACTAGCGGGGGGTAGCACAGATACGCAGTATTTT. Its protein reads: CASSLTGGLAGGSTDTQYF.